The 5 T cell receptor beta chains in this list originate from one sample, sequenced in a study of response to subunit inactivated influenza vaccine. TCRdb reprocessed the RT-PCR reads via MiXCR and lists one record per CDR3 protein. In the table there are about 610,000 distinct CDR3 sequences, 14% of which are singletons. The sequenced sample was PBMCs from blood, obtained less than 13 days after vaccination. These receptors all stem from a man aged 45-65 years who received an inactivated influenza vaccine.

This clonotype came up a few times. The rearrangement joins TRBV3-1 to TRBJ2-5; TRBD2 agrees at 10 bases. Trimming took 7 bases from V and 2 from J; bases not matched to a gene: 10. In germline, CDR1 is LGHDT, CDR2 YNNKEL (reference sequence). The CDR3 extends over 16 amino acids. CDR3 sequence (DNA): TGTGCCAGCACCGACCCGAGCGGGGGGGTTCAAGAGACCCAGTACTTC. As protein: CASTDPSGGVQETQYF.

The V call is TRBV5-1, the J call TRBJ2-3, with D possibly being TRBD1 or TRBD2 (6 bases each). Germline assignment: CDR1 SGHRS and CDR2 YFSETQ. The CDR3 totals 14 residues. Trimming pared 4 bases from V and 1 base from J, leaving 10 bases between. Written as DNA, the CDR3 is TGCGCCAGCAGCCCAGGGGAGGGCACAGATACGCAGTATTTT. Translated, it gives CASSPGEGTDTQYF.

V usage is TRBV5-1 and J usage is TRBJ1-6; perhaps TRBD1 as D (5 bases). CDR1 is SGHRS and CDR2 is YFSETQ in the germline V gene. CDR3 length: 16 residues. The V end lost 1 base, the J end lost 7 bases, and 15 bases lay between the germline ends. CDR3 loop: CASSLHRGKGNSPLHF. The CDR3 DNA follows: TGCGCCAGCAGCTTGCACCGGGGCAAGGGGAATTCACCCCTCCACTTT. The full variable domain, completed using reference TRBV5-1 and TRBJ1-6, is KAGVTQTPRYLIKTRGQQVTLSCSPISGHRSVSWYQQTPGQGLQFLFEYFSETQRNKGNFPGRFSGRQFSNSRSEMNVSTLELGDSALYLCASSLHRGKGNSPLHFGNGTRLTVT.

This clonotype was observed a handful of times. The CDR3 reads CASSFPRGNGANVLTF. CDR3 coding DNA: TGTGCCAGCAGTTTCCCAAGGGGGAATGGGGCCAACGTCCTGACTTTC. The chain links TRBV6-2 or TRBV6-3 to TRBJ2-6, with D tentatively TRBD1 (6 bases). CDR3 length: 16 amino acids. The V end was cut by 4 bases, the J end by 3 bases, with 13 bases between. CDR1 MNHEY and CDR2 SVGEGT come from the germline V gene.

CDR3 residues: CASSWGTSGSGEQFF. The CDR3 DNA reads TGTGCCAGCAGTTGGGGGACTAGCGGGAGTGGAGAGCAGTTCTTC. The chain links TRBV12-3 or TRBV12-4 to TRBJ2-1; 14 bases are a match to TRBD2. This CDR3 is built from 15 residues. V lost 4 bases to trimming and J lost 10 bases; unmatched junction nucleotides: 6.